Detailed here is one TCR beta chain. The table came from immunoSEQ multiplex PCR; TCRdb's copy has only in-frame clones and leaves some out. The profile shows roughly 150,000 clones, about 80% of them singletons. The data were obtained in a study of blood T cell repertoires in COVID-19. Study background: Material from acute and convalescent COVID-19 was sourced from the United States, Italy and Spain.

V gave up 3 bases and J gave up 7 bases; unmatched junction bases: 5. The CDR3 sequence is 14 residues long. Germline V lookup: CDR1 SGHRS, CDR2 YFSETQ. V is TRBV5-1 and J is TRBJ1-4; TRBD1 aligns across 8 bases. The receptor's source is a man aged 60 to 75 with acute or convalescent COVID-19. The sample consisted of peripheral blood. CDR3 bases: TGCGCCAGCAGCTCTTACGACAGGGGTGAAAAACTGTTTTTT. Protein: CASSSYDRGEKLFF.